This T cell receptor (beta chain) was observed in a study of blood T cell repertoires in COVID-19. Turning to the study itself: The United States, Italy and Spain provided the acute and convalescent COVID-19 samples. T cells, B-cell-depleted T cells, or PBMCs supplied cDNA or gDNA.

Per germline, CDR1 LNHDA and CDR2 SQIVND (reference sequence). V gave up 7 bases and J gave up 7 bases, with 17 bases separating them. The CDR3 spans 14 residues. Study processing details: Counts of nucleated cells, estimated from reference gene primer amplification, were obtained. Clones were read by immunoSEQ multiplex PCR, and TCRdb kept only the in-frame ones, dropping some. The D gene and trimming were derived from the DNA, and the V and J assignments and clone size from that table. The repertoire holds about 340,000 clones, with around 91% as singletons. Sequencing was done on a sample of peripheral blood. This clonotype was sampled from a woman aged 18 to 35 who had recovered from COVID-19. This sequence joins TRBV19 and TRBJ1-5; the D gene is possibly TRBD1 (6 bases). This CDR3 is CASKKQGTGQPQHF. In DNA form, the CDR3 reads TGTGCCAGTAAGAAACAGGGAACGGGGCAGCCCCAGCATTTT.